Listed below are T cell receptor beta chains from one sample, sequenced in a study of T cell repertoires in cytomegalovirus infection. These TCRs are of unknown antigen specificity. TCRdb used MiXCR to reprocess the reads, holding one entry per CDR3 protein. The sample holds about 920,000 distinct CDR3 sequences; more than 25% are singletons and the top ten take over 12%. Material: cultured CD8+ T cells from PBMCs, obtained from culture after CMV antigen stimulation. The receptors stem from a human donor in good health (CMV status not recorded). Some clones in this sample may be carry-over from other donors' samples. Each CDR3 is given with its conserved first and last residue. A D gene is named only where the DNA matches it firmly. Size is stated for part of the rows, as once, few or many counts, or as a class when the clone is expanded.

D: -; size: few; V: TRBV7-9; J: TRBJ2-7; CDR3: CASSLASGGQYF; DNA: TGTGCCAGCAGCTTAGCTAGCGGAGGGCAGTACTTC
D: -; size: -; V: TRBV4-1; J: TRBJ1-1; CDR3: CASSPGVSLNTEAFF; DNA: TGCGCCAGCAGCCCGGGGGTTTCATTGAACACTGAAGCTTTCTTT
D: -; size: -; V: TRBV12-5; J: TRBJ2-1; CDR3: CASGLGQGFYNEQFF; DNA: TGTGCTAGTGGTTTGGGGCAGGGATTCTACAATGAGCAGTTCTTC
D: -; size: -; V: TRBV27; J: TRBJ1-5; CDR3: CASSLGQSGNQPQHF; DNA: TGTGCCAGCAGTTTAGGTCAATCCGGGAATCAGCCCCAGCATTTT
D: -; size: few; V: TRBV20-1; J: TRBJ1-1; CDR3: CSARGPWGTEAFF; DNA: TGCAGTGCTAGAGGGCCCTGGGGCACTGAAGCTTTCTTT
D: TRBD1; size: many; V: TRBV27; J: TRBJ2-3; CDR3: CASSPRDRHTDTQYF; DNA: TGTGCCAGCAGTCCCCGGGACAGACACACAGATACGCAGTATTTT
D: -; size: -; V: TRBV6-2/TRBV6-3; J: TRBJ1-1; CDR3: CASSFGSSEAFF; DNA: TGTGCCAGCAGTTTTGGGAGTTCTGAAGCTTTCTTT
D: -; size: -; V: TRBV4-1; J: TRBJ2-5; CDR3: CASSQEGQTETQYF; DNA: TGCGCCAGCAGCCAAGAAGGGCAGACAGAGACCCAGTACTTC
D: -; size: many; V: TRBV7-2; J: TRBJ1-2; CDR3: CASSLSGYTF; DNA: TGTGCCAGCAGCTTATCAGGCTACACCTTC
D: TRBD1; size: -; V: TRBV27; J: TRBJ2-5; CDR3: CASTGTGGLETQYF; DNA: TGTGCCAGCACCGGGACAGGGGGCTTAGAGACCCAGTACTTC
D: -; size: -; V: TRBV25-1; J: TRBJ1-6; CDR3: CASSEYNSFNSPLHF; DNA: TGTGCCAGCAGTGAATATAACAGTTTTAATTCACCCCTCCACTTT
D: TRBD2; size: once; V: TRBV6-1; J: TRBJ2-1; CDR3: CANSLSGDLYNEQFF; DNA: TGTGCCAACAGTCTTAGCGGGGACCTCTACAATGAGCAGTTCTTC
D: -; size: -; V: TRBV7-9; J: TRBJ2-5; CDR3: CASSLGLPSGETQYF; DNA: TGTGCCAGCAGCTTAGGGCTCCCCTCGGGGGAGACCCAGTACTTC
D: TRBD1; size: few; V: TRBV6-5; J: TRBJ2-7; CDR3: CASSYYRQGERLEQYF; DNA: TGTGCCAGCAGTTATTATCGACAGGGTGAAAGGCTCGAGCAGTACTTC
D: -; size: few; V: TRBV11-2; J: TRBJ2-4; CDR3: CASSLGRGTKNIQYF; DNA: TGTGCCAGCAGCTTAGGGCGGGGAACCAAAAACATTCAGTACTTC
D: TRBD1; size: -; V: TRBV7-9; J: TRBJ2-5; CDR3: CASSSLPGTVEVAQYF; DNA: TGTGCCAGCAGCTCCTTACCCGGGACAGTTGAAGTGGCCCAGTACTTC
D: TRBD1; size: once; V: TRBV4-1; J: TRBJ1-2; CDR3: CASSQGDRGFYGYTF; DNA: TGCGCCAGCAGCCAAGGGGACAGGGGGTTCTATGGCTACACCTTC
D: -; size: -; V: TRBV6-2/TRBV6-3; J: TRBJ2-2; CDR3: CASSSTPSNTGELFF; DNA: TGTGCCAGCAGTTCAACTCCGTCGAACACCGGGGAGCTGTTTTTT
D: -; size: -; V: TRBV7-9; J: TRBJ1-1; CDR3: CASSLAPTVEAFF; DNA: TGTGCCAGCAGCTTAGCACCGACGGTTGAAGCTTTCTTT
D: TRBD2; size: few; V: TRBV7-6; J: TRBJ2-5; CDR3: CASSLGTSGGPHKTQYF; DNA: TGTGCCAGCAGCTTAGGGACTAGCGGGGGGCCCCACAAGACCCAGTACTTC
D: -; size: -; V: TRBV6-8; J: TRBJ1-2; CDR3: CANRPQGGRTNYGYTF; DNA: TGTGCCAACAGGCCTCAAGGGGGGCGTACTAACTATGGCTACACCTTC
D: -; size: once; V: TRBV6-5; J: TRBJ2-1; CDR3: CASSLADHYNEQFF; DNA: TGTGCCAGCAGTTTGGCAGACCACTACAATGAGCAGTTCTTC
D: -; size: -; V: TRBV24-1; J: TRBJ2-2; CDR3: CARRGGDTGELFF; DNA: TGTGCCAGACGAGGGGGAGACACCGGGGAGCTGTTTTTT
D: -; size: -; V: TRBV27; J: TRBJ1-5; CDR3: CASRQGYSNQPQHF; DNA: TGTGCCAGCAGACAGGGCTATAGCAATCAGCCCCAGCATTTT
D: -; size: -; V: TRBV5-6; J: TRBJ1-2; CDR3: CASSLGDSLYGYTF; DNA: TGTGCCAGCAGCTTAGGCGACAGCCTCTATGGCTACACCTTC
D: -; size: -; V: TRBV7-6; J: TRBJ1-4; CDR3: CASSFNPRTRGEKLFF; DNA: TGTGCCAGCAGCTTTAACCCTCGGACCCGGGGGGAAAAACTGTTTTTT